The next 23 T cell receptor beta chains were all read from a single sample in a study of T cell responses to AZD1222 COVID-19 vaccine. TCRdb's table, derived via immunoSEQ multiplex PCR, lists solely in-frame clones and lacks some. The data contain some 130,000 clones, about 90% of them singletons. Sequencing was performed on peripheral blood, taken on day 0 of AZD1222 vaccination. These receptors originate from an adult in good health.

The chain has TRBV3-1 (or the pseudogene TRBV3-2) and TRBJ2-4; D unresolved. CDR1 is LGHDT and CDR2 is YNNKEL in the germline V gene (reference sequence). Trimming stripped 8 bases from V and 0 bases from J, with 11 bases between. The length of the CDR3 is 14 residues. CDR3: CASGTLLAKNIQYF. The CDR3, as DNA: TGTGCCAGCGGCACCCTACTAGCCAAAAACATTCAGTACTTC.

The J gene is TRBJ2-1, the V gene TRBV12-5; D could derive from TRBD1 or TRBD2 (5 bases each). V lost 7 bases, J lost 1 base, and 11 bases lay in between. The germline V gene encodes CDR1 LGHNT and CDR2 FRNRAP. CDR3 length: 14 residues. DNA for the CDR3: TGTGCTAGTGCCCTTGAGGGGTCCTACAATGAGCAGTTCTTC. Amino acid sequence: CASALEGSYNEQFF.

This chain joins TRBV15 and TRBJ2-2; TRBD1 agrees at 9 bases. Trimming removed 2 bases from V and 3 bases from J; junction bases left unmatched: 4. Germline assignment: CDR1 LNHNV and CDR2 YYDKDF (reference sequence). This CDR3 spans 16 amino acids. Here the CDR3 reads CATSRWGQGDTGELFF. The CDR3 nucleotides read TGTGCCACCAGCAGATGGGGACAGGGAGACACCGGGGAGCTGTTTTTT. The variable domain in full, completed from reference TRBV15 and TRBJ2-2, reads DAMVIQNPRYQVTQFGKPVTLSCSQTLNHNVMYWYQQKSSQAPKLLFHYYDKDFNNEADTPDNFQSRRPNTSFCFLDIRSPGLGDTAMYLCATSRWGQGDTGELFFGEGSRLTVL.

This clone was seen just once. CDR3 protein: CALARTVGYEQYF. The CDR3 coding sequence is TGTGCGCTGGCCAGGACCGTGGGCTACGAGCAGTACTTC. The chain recombines TRBV30 with TRBJ2-7; D remains unclear. Germline V gene sequence: CDR1 GTSNPN, CDR2 SVGIG (reference sequence). This CDR3 is 13 amino acids long.

This clone was recorded only once. The chain couples TRBV5-1 to TRBJ1-3, with D hard to call. Germline V gene lookup returns CDR1 SGHRS and CDR2 YFSETQ. The CDR3 sequence is 13 residues long. Trimming left V 2 bases short and J 4 bases short, with 7 bases between. CDR3: CASSFSEGNTIYF. CDR3 coding DNA: TGCGCCAGCAGCTTCAGTGAGGGAAACACCATATATTTT.

This rearrangement joins TRBV29-1 to TRBJ2-1; no firm D call. The CDR3 runs to 14 residues. The germline CDR1 and CDR2 sequences are SQVTM and ANQGSEA. V was cut by 7 bases and J by 5 bases, with 18 bases left in between. The CDR3 coding sequence is TGCAGCGCCGGGCGGTCCCAACGGGACAATGAGCAGTTCTTC. Residues: CSAGRSQRDNEQFF.

The chain links TRBV6-5 to TRBJ1-2; 8 bases align to TRBD1. V lost 5 bases and J lost 4; bases outside the gene matches: 9. The CDR3 totals 15 residues. Germline CDR1 reads MNHEY; CDR2 reads SVGAGI. The CDR3 is CASSPPGTGSYGYTF. The DNA for the CDR3 is TGTGCCAGCAGTCCTCCCGGGACAGGCAGCTATGGCTACACCTTC.

This clone appeared a few times. V gene TRBV7-2 combines with J gene TRBJ2-1; D is unresolved. Germline CDR1 is SGHTA and CDR2 is FQGNSA. The CDR3 has 13 residues. The V end was cut by 6 bases, the J end by 6 bases, with 12 bases between. CDR3 nucleotides: TGTGCCAGCAGATTAAGTCGAGCCAATGAGCAGTTCTTC. This encodes CASRLSRANEQFF.

The J gene is TRBJ2-4, the V gene TRBV6-5; D unresolved. CDR1 and CDR2 from the germline V gene are MNHEY and SVGAGI. V was shortened by 4 bases and J by 6 bases, with 10 bases between the two germline ends. The CDR3 has 13 amino acids. CDR3 residues: CASSLISGNIQYF. In DNA form, the CDR3 reads TGTGCCAGCAGTTTAATATCGGGAAACATTCAGTACTTC.

The V and J genes are TRBV15 and TRBJ2-1, with D unresolved. Germline V gene lookup returns CDR1 LNHNV and CDR2 YYDKDF (reference sequence). V was trimmed by 1 base and J by 7 bases, leaving 14 bases between them. There are 15 residues in the CDR3. This chain's CDR3 is CATSRVTTLTNEQFF. CDR3 in DNA: TGTGCCACCAGCAGAGTGACGACTCTTACTAATGAGCAGTTCTTC.

V usage is TRBV6-2 or TRBV6-3 and J usage is TRBJ1-5; 8 bases agree with TRBD1. The CDR3 contains 15 residues. Germline V gene lookup returns CDR1 MNHEY and CDR2 SVGEGT. Germline trimming cut 5 bases from V and 5 bases from J; bases unmatched to any gene: 8. CDR3 amino acids: CASSDHTGGDQPQHF. CDR3 coding DNA: TGTGCCAGCAGTGATCACACAGGGGGGGATCAGCCCCAGCATTTT.

This CDR3 is CASSVRENTEAFF. CDR3 DNA: TGTGCCAGCAGCGTCAGGGAGAACACTGAAGCTTTCTTT. The chain combines TRBV9 with TRBJ1-1; TRBD1 might be the D (5 bases). Per the germline V gene, CDR1 is SGDLS and CDR2 is YYNGEE. Between the trimmed V and J ends, which lost 2 bases and 1 base, there was a span of 6 bases. The CDR3 loop spans 13 amino acids.

This sequence joins TRBV7-9 and TRBJ2-1; 12 nucleotides match TRBD2. CDR3 size: 18 residues. The germline V gene has CDR1 SEHNR and CDR2 FQNEAQ (reference sequence). The ends lost 3 bases at V and 0 bases at J; junction bases unmatched: 6. CDR3 bases: TGTGCCAGCAGCTTTACTAGCGGGAGGCCGAGCTCCTACAATGAGCAGTTCTTC. It encodes CASSFTSGRPSSYNEQFF. Full variable domain (missing parts from reference TRBV7-9 and TRBJ2-1): DTGVSQNPRHKITKRGQNVTFRCDPISEHNRLYWYRQTLGQGPEFLTYFQNEAQLEKSRLLSDRFSAERPKGSFSTLEIQRTEQGDSAMYLCASSFTSGRPSSYNEQFFGPGTRLTVL.

The rearrangement uses TRBV18 and TRBJ1-1; the match to TRBD1 covers 9 bases. The CDR3 spans 18 residues. The V gene's germline CDR1 is KGHSH and CDR2 LQKENI. Germline trimming cut 8 bases from V and 0 bases from J; bases unmatched to any gene: 16. CDR3 sequence: CASVGQGLTTLMNTEAFF. The CDR3 DNA follows: TGTGCCAGCGTGGGACAGGGACTAACCACCCTCATGAACACTGAAGCTTTCTTT.

The V call is TRBV11-2, the J call TRBJ1-6, with D tentatively TRBD1 (6 bases). The CDR3 totals 16 residues. The ends were cut back, 5 bases at V and 3 bases at J, with 14 bases in the middle. Germline V gene lookup returns CDR1 SGHAT and CDR2 FQNNGV. The CDR3, as DNA: TGTGCCAGCAGCCACGGGGGCAATCTCTATAATTCACCCCTCCACTTT. Its protein is CASSHGGNLYNSPLHF.

The chain carries TRBV11-2 and TRBJ1-1; the D is unclear. V was shortened by 1 base and J by 4 bases, with 10 bases between the two germline ends. Germline CDR1 and CDR2: SGHAT and FQNNGV. This CDR3 region has 14 residues. The CDR3 DNA reads TGTGCCAGCAGCTTAGTTGGGGATGGCACTGAAGCTTTCTTT. This translates into CASSLVGDGTEAFF.

The chain links TRBV7-2 to TRBJ2-1; tentative D call: TRBD2 (5 bases). Germline V CDR1 and CDR2: SGHTA, FQGNSA. The V end was cut by 1 base, the J end by 4 bases, with 20 bases between. The CDR3 is 18 residues long. In nucleotides, the CDR3 is TGTGCCAGCAGCTTAGAGCCCTGTGGAGCGGCCATATACAATGAGCAGTTCTTC. Encoded protein: CASSLEPCGAAIYNEQFF.

In DNA, the CDR3 is TGCGCCAGCAGCTTGGTTAAAGGGGGAGGTGGCTACACCTTC. It is translated as CASSLVKGGGGYTF. The chain combines TRBV5-1 with TRBJ1-2; D perhaps matches TRBD1 (6 bases). Germline lookup yields CDR1 SGHRS and CDR2 YFSETQ. Between the trimmed V and J ends, which lost 0 bases and 7 bases, there was a span of 13 bases. The CDR3 spans 14 residues.

CDR3 in DNA: TGTGCCAGCAGCTTAGCGTCCGGCGGAGGGACTGAAGCTTTCTTT. Encoded protein: CASSLASGGGTEAFF. The chain joins TRBV11-2 to TRBJ1-1, with D unresolved. CDR1 is SGHAT and CDR2 is FQNNGV in the germline V gene. The CDR3 runs 15 residues. Trimming left V 1 base short and J 5 bases short, with 14 bases between.

This clone was seen a single time. V gene TRBV7-2 combines with J gene TRBJ1-3, with unresolved D. CDR1 SGHTA and CDR2 FQGNSA come from the germline V gene. The CDR3 sequence is 14 residues long. The V end lost 1 base, the J end lost 1 base, and 5 bases lay between the germline ends. CDR3 nucleotide sequence: TGTGCCAGCAGCTTAGTTGTATCTGGAAACACCATATATTTT. It specifies CASSLVVSGNTIYF. The complete variable domain, with remaining parts taken from reference TRBV7-2 and TRBJ1-3, reads GAGVSQSPSNKVTEKGKDVELRCDPISGHTALYWYRQSLGQGLEFLIYFQGNSAPDKSGLPSDRFSAERTGGSVSTLTIQRTQQEDSAVYLCASSLVVSGNTIYFGEGSWLTVV.

The V call is TRBV6-5, the J call TRBJ1-6, with a tentative D call TRBD1 (5 bases). The CDR3 consists of 14 residues. Germline loops: CDR1 MNHEY, CDR2 SVGAGI. The germline V and J ends were trimmed by 7 bases and 6 bases, with 13 bases remaining between them. CDR3 nucleotides: TGTGCCAGCATTTTAGGGGCAAGTAATTCACCCCTCCACTTT. Amino acid sequence: CASILGASNSPLHF.

The V gene is TRBV25-1, the J gene TRBJ1-2; D uncertain. Germline CDR1 reads MGHDK; CDR2 reads SYGVNS. The CDR3 has 11 residues. V was shortened by 5 bases and J by 2 bases, with 3 bases between the two germline ends. The CDR3 DNA sequence: TGTGCCAGCAGTTTAAACTATGGCTACACCTTC. The encoded protein is CASSLNYGYTF.

The V gene is TRBV15, the J gene TRBJ2-1; D may be TRBD1 (6 bases). In germline, CDR1 is LNHNV, CDR2 YYDKDF (reference sequence). This CDR3 region has 14 residues. The ends were cut back, 7 bases at V and 4 bases at J, with 14 bases in the middle. The CDR3 DNA sequence: TGTGCCACCAACACTCAAACAGGGTACAATGAGCAGTTCTTC. This sequence encodes CATNTQTGYNEQFF.